This TCR beta chain appears in the sequencing data of a study of blood T cell repertoires in COVID-19 (TCRdb year 2020). General notes on the study: Collaborator samples came from the United States, Italy and Spain and covered acute and convalescent phases of COVID-19. Where available, HLA class I and class II types were taken from metadata supplied by the sample provider and were not determined by assay-based typing. The sample metadata nearly always contained a de-identified subject ID, COVID-19 status, age in years and sex. Samples came from the ongoing ImmuneRACE study (first 160 participants) plus 1,254 subjects from 6 global collaborators. The material from the prospective study consisted of cDNA or gDNA derived from T cells, B-cell-depleted T cells, or PBMCs. A freely available public database, intended as a resource for researchers studying the immune response to SARS-CoV-2, is where the repertoires were released. The dataset comprised deeply sampled blood TCRbeta repertoires from subjects exposed to, actively infected with, or recovered from COVID-19. Results and caveats for the whole study, not just this receptor: The quantity of clinical and demographic metadata differed by source and by participant and was supplied without curation.

Looking up the germline V gene (reference sequence) yields CDR1 MNHEY and CDR2 SMNVEV. The cysteine opens and the phenylalanine closes a CDR3 of 17 amino acids. Here the CDR3 DNA is all that survives: 51 bases in frame from base 1. Relative to germline, V is missing 6 bases and J is missing 1 base, with 7 bases of the junction outside any gene match. TCRbeta CDR3 regions were amplified from genomic DNA using the immunoSEQ Assay, a bias-controlled multiplex PCR. In the original analysis: The number of nucleated cells in each sample was estimated from the amplification of reference gene primers within the assay. To quantify the absolute abundance of each unique TCRbeta CDR3 rearrangement, sequence reads were collapsed and filtered. For each sample, productive Simpson clonality was calculated as the square root of Simpson's diversity index across productive rearrangements. What TCRdb holds here is the immuneACCESS table cut down to in-frame rearrangements. Part of the clones is not present; checked against another copy, under half of the missing clones reflect an unresolved V gene, and the others are unexplained. The V and J calls and the clone size are those of that table, but D and trimming were determined from the DNA. This sample lists fewer than 250,000 clones; around four fifths were detected once. The biggest ten clones account for about 8.1% of the sample.

Remarks on this clone: Its antigen is unknown. No qualities accompany the bases; no much larger clone lies one base away.

Whole blood was collected in K2EDTA tubes by collaborating institutions according to the institutions' own protocols. For TCRbeta analysis, collaborator samples were shipped as frozen whole blood, as isolated PBMCs, or as DNA extracted from either sample type. The TCR was taken from a woman in her 50s with acute or convalescent COVID-19. The sequence joins TRBV27 to TRBJ2-2; 11 junctional bases match TRBD2. The specimen sequenced was peripheral blood. The CDR3 region has the sequence CASRHPGLAENTGELFF. The bases read TGTGCCAGCAGGCATCCGGGACTAGCGGAGAACACCGGGGAGCTGTTTTTT.